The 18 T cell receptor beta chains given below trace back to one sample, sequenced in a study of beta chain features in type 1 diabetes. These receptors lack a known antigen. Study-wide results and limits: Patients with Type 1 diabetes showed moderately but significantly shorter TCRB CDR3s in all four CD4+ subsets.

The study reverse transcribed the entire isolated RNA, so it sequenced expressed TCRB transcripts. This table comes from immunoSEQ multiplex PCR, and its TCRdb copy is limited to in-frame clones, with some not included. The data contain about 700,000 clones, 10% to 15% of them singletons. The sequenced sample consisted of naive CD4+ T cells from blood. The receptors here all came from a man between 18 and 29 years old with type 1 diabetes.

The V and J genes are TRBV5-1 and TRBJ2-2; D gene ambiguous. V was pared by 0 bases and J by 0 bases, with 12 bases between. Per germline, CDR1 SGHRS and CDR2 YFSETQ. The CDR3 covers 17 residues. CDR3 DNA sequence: TGCGCCAGCAGCTTGGCTTCCCAGGTGTCGAACACCGGGGAGCTGTTTTTT. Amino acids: CASSLASQVSNTGELFF. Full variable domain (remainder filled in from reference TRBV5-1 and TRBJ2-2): KAGVTQTPRYLIKTRGQQVTLSCSPISGHRSVSWYQQTPGQGLQFLFEYFSETQRNKGNFPGRFSGRQFSNSRSEMNVSTLELGDSALYLCASSLASQVSNTGELFFGEGSRLTVL.

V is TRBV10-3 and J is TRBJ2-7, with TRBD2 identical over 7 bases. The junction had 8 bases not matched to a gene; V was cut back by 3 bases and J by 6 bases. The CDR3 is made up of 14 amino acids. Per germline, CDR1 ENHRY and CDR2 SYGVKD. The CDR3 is CAISDSSGLTEQYF. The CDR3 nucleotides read TGTGCCATCAGTGATTCTAGCGGACTAACCGAGCAGTACTTC.

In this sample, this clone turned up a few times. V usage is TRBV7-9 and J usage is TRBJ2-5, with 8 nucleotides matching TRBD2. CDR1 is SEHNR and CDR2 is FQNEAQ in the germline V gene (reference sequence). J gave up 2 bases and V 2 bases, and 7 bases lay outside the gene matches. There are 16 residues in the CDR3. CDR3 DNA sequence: TGTGCCAGCAGCTTAAACCTAGCGGGCCCACAAGAGACCCAGTACTTC. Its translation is CASSLNLAGPQETQYF.

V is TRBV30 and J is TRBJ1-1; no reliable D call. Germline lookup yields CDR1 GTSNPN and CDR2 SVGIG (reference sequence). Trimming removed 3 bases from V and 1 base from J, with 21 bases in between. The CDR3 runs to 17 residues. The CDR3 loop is CAWSAPKRGYTNTEAFF. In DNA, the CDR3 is TGTGCCTGGAGCGCACCCAAACGCGGATATACGAACACTGAAGCTTTCTTT.

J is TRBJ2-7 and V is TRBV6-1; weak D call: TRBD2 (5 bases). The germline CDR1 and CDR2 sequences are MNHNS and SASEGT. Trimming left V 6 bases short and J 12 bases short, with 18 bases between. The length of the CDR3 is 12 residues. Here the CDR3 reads CASRVGVGDTYF. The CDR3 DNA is TGTGCCAGCAGGGTCGGGGTGGGCGATACGTACTTC.

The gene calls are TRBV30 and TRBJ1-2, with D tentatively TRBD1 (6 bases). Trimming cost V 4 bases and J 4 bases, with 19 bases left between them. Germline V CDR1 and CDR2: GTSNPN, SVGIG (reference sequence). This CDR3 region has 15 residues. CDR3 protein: CAWNYINRVGYGYTF. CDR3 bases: TGTGCCTGGAACTACATAAACAGGGTCGGCTATGGCTACACCTTC.

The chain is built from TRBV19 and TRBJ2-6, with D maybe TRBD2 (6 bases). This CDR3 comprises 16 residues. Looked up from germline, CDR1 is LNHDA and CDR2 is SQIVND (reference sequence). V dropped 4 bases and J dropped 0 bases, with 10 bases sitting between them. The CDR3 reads CASSNGGFSGANVLTF. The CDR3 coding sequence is TGTGCCAGTAGTAATGGGGGGTTCTCTGGGGCCAACGTCCTGACTTTC. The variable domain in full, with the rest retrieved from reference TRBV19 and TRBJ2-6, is DGGITQSPKYLFRKEGQNVTLSCEQNLNHDAMYWYRQDPGQGLRLIYYSQIVNDFQKGDIAEGYSVSREKKESFPLTVTSAQKNPTAFYLCASSNGGFSGANVLTFGAGSRLTVL.

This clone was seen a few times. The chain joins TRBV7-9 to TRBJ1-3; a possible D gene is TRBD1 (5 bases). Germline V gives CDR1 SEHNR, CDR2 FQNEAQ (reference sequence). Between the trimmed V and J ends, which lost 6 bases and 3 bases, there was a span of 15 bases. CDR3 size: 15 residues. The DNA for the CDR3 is TGTGCCAGCAGGCAGGGCCTCGAACGTGGAAACACCATATATTTT. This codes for CASRQGLERGNTIYF.

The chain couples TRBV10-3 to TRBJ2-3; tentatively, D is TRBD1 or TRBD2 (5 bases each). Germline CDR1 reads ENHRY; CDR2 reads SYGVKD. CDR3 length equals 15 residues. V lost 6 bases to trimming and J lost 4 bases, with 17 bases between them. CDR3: CAISTGTRGADTQYF. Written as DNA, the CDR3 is TGTGCCATCAGCACCGGGACCCGTGGGGCAGATACGCAGTATTTT.

The CDR3 sequence is CAISRGQGNTEAFF. CDR3 sequence (DNA): TGTGCCATCAGTAGGGGACAGGGGAACACTGAAGCTTTCTTT. The gene calls are TRBV10-3 and TRBJ1-1; 9 positions match TRBD1. V lost 5 bases and J lost 1; bases outside the gene matches: 2. The CDR3 spans 14 residues. The germline V gene encodes CDR1 ENHRY and CDR2 SYGVKD.

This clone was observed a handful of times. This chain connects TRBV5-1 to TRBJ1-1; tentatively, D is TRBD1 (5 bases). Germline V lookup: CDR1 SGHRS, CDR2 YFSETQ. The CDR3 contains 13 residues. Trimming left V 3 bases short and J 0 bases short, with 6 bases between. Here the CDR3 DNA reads TGCGCCAGCAGCTCGGGGGTGAACACTGAAGCTTTCTTT. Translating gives CASSSGVNTEAFF.

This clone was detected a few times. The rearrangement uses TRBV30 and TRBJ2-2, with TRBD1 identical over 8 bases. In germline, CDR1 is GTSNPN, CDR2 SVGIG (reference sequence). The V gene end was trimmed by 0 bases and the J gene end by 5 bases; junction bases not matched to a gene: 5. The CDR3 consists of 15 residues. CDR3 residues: CAWSVQGVMTGELFF. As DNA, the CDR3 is TGTGCCTGGAGTGTACAGGGGGTGATGACCGGGGAGCTGTTTTTT.

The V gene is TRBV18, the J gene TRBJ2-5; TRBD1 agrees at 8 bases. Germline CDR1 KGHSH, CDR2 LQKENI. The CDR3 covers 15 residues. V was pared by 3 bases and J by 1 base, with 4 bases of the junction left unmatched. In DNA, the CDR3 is TGTGCCAGCTCACCTACGACAGGGGCCCAAGAGACCCAGTACTTC. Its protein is CASSPTTGAQETQYF.

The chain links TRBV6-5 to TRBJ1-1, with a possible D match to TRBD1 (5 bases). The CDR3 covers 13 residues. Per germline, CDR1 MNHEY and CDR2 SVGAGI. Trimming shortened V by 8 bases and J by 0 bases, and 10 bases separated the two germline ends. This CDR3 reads CASARGVNTEAFF. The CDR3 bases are TGTGCCAGCGCGCGGGGGGTGAACACTGAAGCTTTCTTT.

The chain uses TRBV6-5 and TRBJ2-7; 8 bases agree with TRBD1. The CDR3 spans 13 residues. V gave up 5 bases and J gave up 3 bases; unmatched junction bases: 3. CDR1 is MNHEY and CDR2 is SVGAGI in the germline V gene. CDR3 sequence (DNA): TGTGCCAGCAGTCGGACAGGGTTCTACGAGCAGTACTTC. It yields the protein CASSRTGFYEQYF.

CDR3 DNA sequence: TGTGCCAGCAGCTTGGGGACAGGGGACACAGATACGCAGTATTTT. Amino acid sequence: CASSLGTGDTDTQYF. The chain employs TRBV11-1 and TRBJ2-3, with 10 bases matching TRBD1. CDR3 length: 15 residues. V dropped 3 bases and J dropped 2; count of bases not matched to a gene: 2. CDR1 is SGHAT and CDR2 is FQDESV in the germline V gene (reference sequence).

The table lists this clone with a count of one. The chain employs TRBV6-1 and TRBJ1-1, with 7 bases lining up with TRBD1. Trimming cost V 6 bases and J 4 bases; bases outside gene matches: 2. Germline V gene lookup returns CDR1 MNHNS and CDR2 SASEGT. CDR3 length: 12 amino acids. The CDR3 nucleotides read TGTGCCAGCAGACCAGGGGGCACTGAAGCTTTCTTT. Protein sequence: CASRPGGTEAFF.

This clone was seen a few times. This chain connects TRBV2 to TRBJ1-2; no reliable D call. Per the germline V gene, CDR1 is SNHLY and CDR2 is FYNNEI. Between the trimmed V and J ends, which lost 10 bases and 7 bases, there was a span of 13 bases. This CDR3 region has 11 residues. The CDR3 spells CATLIGSGYTF. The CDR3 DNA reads TGTGCCACCCTTATAGGGTCTGGCTACACCTTC.